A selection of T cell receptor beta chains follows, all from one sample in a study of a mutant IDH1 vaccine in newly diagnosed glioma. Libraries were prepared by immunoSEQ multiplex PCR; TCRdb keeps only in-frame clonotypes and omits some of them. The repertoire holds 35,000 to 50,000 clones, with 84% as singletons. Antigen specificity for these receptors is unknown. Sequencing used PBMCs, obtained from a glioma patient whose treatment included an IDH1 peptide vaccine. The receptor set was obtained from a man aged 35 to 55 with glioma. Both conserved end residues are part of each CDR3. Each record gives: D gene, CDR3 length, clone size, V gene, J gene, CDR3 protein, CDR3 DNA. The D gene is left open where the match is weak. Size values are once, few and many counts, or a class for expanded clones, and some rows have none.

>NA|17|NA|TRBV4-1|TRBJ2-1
CASSQEVFSSSYNEQFF
TGCGCCAGCAGCCAAGAGGTTTTTTCCAGCTCCTACAATGAGCAGTTCTTC
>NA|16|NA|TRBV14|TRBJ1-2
CASSQGVTRANYGYTF
TGTGCCAGCAGCCAAGGGGTTACCCGAGCAAACTATGGCTACACCTTC
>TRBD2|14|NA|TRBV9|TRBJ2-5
CASSPRLAEETQYF
TGTGCCAGCAGCCCACGACTAGCGGAAGAGACCCAGTACTTC
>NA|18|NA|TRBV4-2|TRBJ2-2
CASSQGPAGLGNAGELFF
TGTGCCAGCAGCCAAGGACCCGCGGGGTTGGGGAACGCCGGGGAGCTGTTTTTT
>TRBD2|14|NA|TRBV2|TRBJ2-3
CASIGTSGRHTQYF
TGTGCCAGCATCGGGACTAGCGGGAGACATACGCAGTATTTT
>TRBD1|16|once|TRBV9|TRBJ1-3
CASSTYRGLSGNTIYF
TGTGCCAGCAGCACCTACAGGGGCCTCTCTGGAAACACCATATATTTT
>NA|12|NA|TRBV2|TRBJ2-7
CASSETPSGQYF
TGTGCCAGCAGTGAAACCCCTTCGGGGCAGTACTTC
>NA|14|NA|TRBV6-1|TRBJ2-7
CASSRGTGAYEQYF
TGTGCCAGCAGCCGCGGGACTGGAGCCTACGAGCAGTACTTC
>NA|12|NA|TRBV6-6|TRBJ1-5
CASSYGFQPQHF
TGTGCCAGCAGTTATGGGTTTCAGCCCCAGCATTTT
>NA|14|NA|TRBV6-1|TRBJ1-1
CASIGGPTGTEAFF
TGTGCCAGCATCGGGGGGCCGACCGGCACTGAAGCTTTCTTT
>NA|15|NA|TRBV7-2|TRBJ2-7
CASSLGPPRNYEQYF
TGTGCCAGCAGCTTAGGCCCCCCCCGGAACTACGAGCAGTACTTC
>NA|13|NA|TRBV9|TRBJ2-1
CASSLRSGVEQFF
TGTGCCAGCAGCCTCCGCTCGGGGGTTGAGCAGTTCTTC
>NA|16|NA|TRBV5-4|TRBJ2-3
CASSLGAGQTTDTQYF
TGTGCCAGCAGCTTGGGGGCAGGGCAGACCACAGATACGCAGTATTTT
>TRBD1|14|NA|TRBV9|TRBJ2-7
CASSSAVGQYEQYF
TGTGCCAGCAGCTCAGCCGTGGGACAGTACGAGCAGTACTTC
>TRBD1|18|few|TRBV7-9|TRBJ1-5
CASSTGQGLPNSNQPQHF
TGTGCCAGCAGCACGGGACAGGGCTTACCTAATAGCAATCAGCCCCAGCATTTT
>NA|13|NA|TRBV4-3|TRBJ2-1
CASSQGEEGLQFF
TGCGCCAGCAGCCAAGGGGAGGAAGGTCTGCAGTTCTTC
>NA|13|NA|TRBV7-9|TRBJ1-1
CASSNGSGREAFF
TGTGCCAGCAGTAACGGGAGTGGTCGCGAAGCTTTCTTT
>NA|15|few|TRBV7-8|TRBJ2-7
CASSLGAGTGREQYF
TGTGCCAGCAGCTTAGGGGCGGGAACGGGGCGCGAGCAGTACTTC
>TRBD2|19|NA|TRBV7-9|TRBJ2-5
CASSLGLAGGDLYQETQYF
TGTGCCAGCAGCTTAGGGCTAGCGGGAGGAGATTTGTACCAAGAGACCCAGTACTTC
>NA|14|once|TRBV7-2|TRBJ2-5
CASSFSQGRETQYF
TGTGCCAGCAGCTTCTCCCAGGGAAGGGAGACCCAGTACTTC
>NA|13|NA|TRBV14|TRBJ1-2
CASSQWVNYGYTF
TGTGCCAGCAGCCAATGGGTTAACTATGGCTACACCTTC
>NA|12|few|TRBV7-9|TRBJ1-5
CASSFINQPQHF
TGTGCCAGCAGCTTCATCAATCAGCCCCAGCATTTT
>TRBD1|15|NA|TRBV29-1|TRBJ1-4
CSVSDYGTGGEKLFF
TGCAGCGTTTCCGACTACGGGACAGGGGGCGAAAAACTGTTTTTT
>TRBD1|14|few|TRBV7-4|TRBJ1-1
CASRHRGPNTEAFF
TGTGCCAGCAGGCACAGGGGGCCGAACACTGAAGCTTTCTTT
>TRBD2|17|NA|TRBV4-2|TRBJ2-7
CASSQETGTSGSYEQYF
TGTGCCAGCAGCCAAGAGACCGGGACTAGCGGTTCCTACGAGCAGTACTTC
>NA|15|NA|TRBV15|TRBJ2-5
CATSRGQGSGETQYF
TGTGCCACCAGCAGGGGTCAGGGGAGCGGGGAGACCCAGTACTTC